This TCR beta chain was documented in a study of PD-1 blockade in classical Hodgkin lymphoma. Notes on the study in general: Newly diagnosed patients had baseline TCR diversity that was reportedly lower than that of healthy donors.

Comment on this clone: The antigen remains undetermined.

Sequencing used immunoSEQ multiplex PCR; TCRdb keeps in-frame clones, though not all of them. Of some 14,000 clones listed, under 90% are singletons. Time point defined: cycle 4 day 1 (C4D1), after 5 to 7 weeks of nivolumab. No patient escaped relapse after autologous stem cell transplantation, and brentuximab vedotin exposure varied. CD8+ T cell isolation from thawed PBMCs was performed by magnetic negative selection. Best outcomes ranged across complete response, partial response and progressive disease. V was cut by 0 bases and J by 1 base, with 4 bases left in between. Germline V CDR1 and CDR2: SGHDT, YYEEEE. This CDR3 is 13 amino acids long.

The V and J genes are TRBV5-6 and TRBJ2-5, with D hard to call. The source material was CD8+ T cells from blood, sampled before the fourth cycle of nivolumab. The TCR comes from a human donor with classical Hodgkin lymphoma. DNA for the CDR3: TGTGCCAGCAGCTTGGCTTCCCAAGAGACCCAGTACTTC. This encodes CASSLASQETQYF. The entire variable domain, with the rest obtained from reference TRBV5-6 and TRBJ2-5, is as follows: DAGVTQSPTHLIKTRGQQVTLRCSPKSGHDTVSWYQQALGQGPQFIFQYYEEEERQRGNFPDRFSGHQFPNYSSELNVNALLLGDSALYLCASSLASQETQYFGPGTRLLVL.